The 8 T cell receptor beta chains presented below share a single source sample, sequenced in a study of blood T cell repertoires in COVID-19. TCRdb keeps only in-frame clones here, not all; method: immunoSEQ multiplex PCR. The table records 150,000 to 200,000 clones, approximately 86% of them present only once. Sample: peripheral blood. The receptors originated from a man aged 55 to 70 with acute or convalescent COVID-19.

The chain has TRBV27 and TRBJ2-3; a possible D gene is TRBD1 (5 bases). Germline-derived CDR1 and CDR2 are MNHEY and SMNVEV (reference sequence). The CDR3 length is 15 residues. The germline V and J ends were trimmed by 3 bases and 4 bases, with 14 bases remaining between them. CDR3 nucleotides: TGTGCCAGCAGTTTCATGGCAGGGCTTGCAGATACGCAGTATTTT. This encodes CASSFMAGLADTQYF.

This clone was seen once. This chain uses TRBV7-3 with TRBJ2-1, with 11 nucleotides matching TRBD2. Germline trimming cut 2 bases from V and 6 bases from J; bases unmatched to any gene: 9. Looked up from germline, CDR1 is SGHTA and CDR2 is FQGTGA. The CDR3 runs 17 residues. DNA of the CDR3: TGTGCCAGCAGCTTATGGGGCCCGCTAGCGGGAGGCAATGAGCAGTTCTTC. As protein: CASSLWGPLAGGNEQFF. Drawing the rest from reference TRBV7-3 and TRBJ2-1, the complete variable domain is GAGVSQTPSNKVTEKGKYVELRCDPISGHTALYWYRQSLGQGPEFLIYFQGTGAADDSGLPNDRFFAVRPEGSVSTLKIQRTERGDSAVYLCASSLWGPLAGGNEQFFGPGTRLTVL.

The CDR3 region has the DNA TGTGCCAGCAGCTTAGTAGGGACAGCCTTTGAAGCTTTCTTT. Protein product: CASSLVGTAFEAFF. This chain links TRBV7-9 with TRBJ1-1, with 7 bases lining up with TRBD1. Looked up from germline, CDR1 is SEHNR and CDR2 is FQNEAQ (reference sequence). The CDR3 is made up of 14 amino acids. V lost 1 base and J lost 7; bases outside the gene matches: 6.

V gene TRBV12-3 or TRBV12-4 combines with J gene TRBJ2-7, with D perhaps matching TRBD1 (5 bases). V was pared by 3 bases and J by 3 bases, with 9 bases between. The CDR3 length is 13 residues. CDR3 coding DNA: TGTGCCAGCAGTTTGGGGCAGGGCTACGAGCAGTACTTC. This translates into CASSLGQGYEQYF.

The V and J genes are TRBV28 and TRBJ2-7; 8 nucleotides agree with TRBD2. Germline V lookup: CDR1 MDHEN, CDR2 SYDVKM. V trimming: 8 bases; J trimming: 0 bases; junction bases outside the gene matches: 18. CDR3 length: 18 residues. The CDR3 nucleotides are TGTGCCAGCCCCCCTCCGGCGAGCGGGAGACACAGCTCCTACGAGCAGTACTTC. Translating it yields CASPPPASGRHSSYEQYF.

The chain employs TRBV7-2 and TRBJ2-7, with 7 bases identical to TRBD1. CDR1 is SGHTA, CDR2 FQGNSA, per germline. The CDR3 runs 14 residues. V was pared by 1 base and J by 6 bases, with 6 bases of the junction left unmatched. The CDR3 nucleotides are TGTGCCAGCAGCTTAGAGGGGGCGTTCGGCGAGCAGTACTTC. It encodes CASSLEGAFGEQYF.

The V gene is TRBV5-5, the J gene TRBJ2-2, with a possible D match to TRBD1 (5 bases). Trimming took 3 bases from V and 8 from J, leaving 14 bases between them. This CDR3 region has 14 residues. CDR1 is SGHKS and CDR2 is YYEKEE in the germline V gene (reference sequence). This chain's CDR3 is CASSSLAGLGELFF. The CDR3 coding sequence is TGTGCCAGCAGCTCGTTGGCAGGGCTGGGGGAGCTGTTTTTT.

The V call is TRBV28, the J call TRBJ1-2, with D perhaps TRBD1 (5 bases). Germline-derived CDR1 and CDR2 are MDHEN and SYDVKM. The CDR3 spans 13 residues. The V end lost 4 bases, the J end lost 5 bases, and 11 bases lay between the germline ends. CDR3 sequence: CASSSSGGYGYTF. CDR3 nucleotides: TGTGCCAGCAGTTCCAGCGGGGGTTATGGCTACACCTTC.